These T cell receptor beta chains were read from a single sample in a study of T cells after yellow fever vaccination. TCRdb re-derived calls from the 5' RACE reads in MiXCR, one entry per CDR3 protein. The sample lists approximately 260,000 distinct CDR3 sequences, 10% to 15% occurring once. The starting material was CD4+ T cells sorted from PBMCs, obtained 45 days after the yellow fever booster vaccination. Receptor source: a man younger than 45 who received the YFV17D yellow fever vaccine. Both conserved end residues are part of each CDR3. A D gene is named only where the DNA matches it firmly. Clone sizes are given selectively: once, few, many, or a class where the clone is expanded.

NA	NA	TRBV10-3	TRBJ2-5	CAISGAQETQYF	TGTGCCATCAGTGGCGCCCAAGAGACCCAGTACTTC
NA	NA	TRBV29-1	TRBJ2-1	CSVGYSGSYNEQFF	TGCAGCGTTGGTTACAGCGGCTCCTACAATGAGCAGTTCTTC
NA	few	TRBV20-1	TRBJ1-5	CSASIPGYNQPQHF	TGCAGTGCTAGTATTCCGGGTTACAATCAGCCCCAGCATTTT
TRBD1	few	TRBV12-5	TRBJ1-3	CASDEGTGRNTIYF	TGTGCTAGTGACGAGGGGACAGGGCGGAACACCATATATTTT
NA	few	TRBV28	TRBJ1-1	CASSPERGGTEAFF	TGTGCCAGCAGTCCCGAAAGGGGGGGCACTGAAGCTTTCTTT
NA	many	TRBV12-3/TRBV12-4	TRBJ2-7	CASSFRGGFYEQYF	TGTGCCAGCAGTTTCCGTGGCGGGTTCTACGAGCAGTACTTC
TRBD2	NA	TRBV11-1	TRBJ2-3	CASSFPPRLASSTDTQYF	TGTGCCAGCAGCTTTCCTCCGAGACTAGCGTCGAGCACAGATACGCAGTATTTT
NA	few	TRBV20-1	TRBJ1-2	CSAREGPTNYGYTF	TGCAGTGCTAGAGAGGGACCGACCAACTATGGCTACACCTTC
NA	few	TRBV5-1	TRBJ2-6	CASTRAVVGANVLTF	TGCGCCAGCACCAGGGCCGTGGTTGGGGCCAACGTCCTGACTTTC
TRBD2	NA	TRBV5-1	TRBJ2-1	CASSLPLAGEYNEQFF	TGCGCCAGCAGCCTTCCGCTAGCGGGAGAATACAATGAGCAGTTCTTC
TRBD2	many	TRBV20-1	TRBJ2-3	CSALAAGGMDTQYF	TGCAGTGCTCTAGCCGCGGGAGGTATGGATACGCAGTATTTT
TRBD2	NA	TRBV10-1	TRBJ2-2	CASSVSGRVGGELFF	TGCGCCAGCTCTGTTAGCGGGAGGGTCGGCGGGGAGCTGTTTTTT
NA	few	TRBV12-3/TRBV12-4	TRBJ1-2	CASSLRQGSASGYTF	TGTGCCAGCAGTTTAAGGCAGGGATCGGCGAGTGGCTACACCTTC
NA	few	TRBV9	TRBJ1-4	CASSGREGENEKLFF	TGTGCCAGCAGCGGTAGGGAGGGCGAGAATGAAAAACTGTTTTTT
NA	NA	TRBV18	TRBJ2-2	CASSPSDTGELFF	TGTGCCAGCTCACCATCGGACACCGGGGAGCTGTTTTTT
TRBD1	NA	TRBV7-8	TRBJ2-7	CASRHRDRGYEQYF	TGTGCCAGCAGGCACCGGGACAGGGGGTACGAGCAGTACTTC
TRBD1	NA	TRBV6-4	TRBJ1-5	CASRSGDRDSNQPQHF	TGTGCCAGCAGATCTGGGGACAGAGATAGCAATCAGCCCCAGCATTTT
NA	few	TRBV4-1	TRBJ2-7	CASSQVSGRGGLYEQYF	TGCGCCAGCAGCCAAGTATCCGGCAGGGGGGGACTATACGAGCAGTACTTC
TRBD2	many	TRBV12-3/TRBV12-4	TRBJ2-1	CASSSGGEQFF	TGTGCCAGCAGTTCGGGGGGGGAACAGTTCTTC
NA	NA	TRBV11-2	TRBJ1-1	CASTRTETNTEAFF	TGTGCCAGCACTAGAACAGAAACGAACACTGAAGCTTTCTTT
TRBD2	few	TRBV7-2	TRBJ2-3	CASSHRTRDTQYF	TGTGCCAGCAGCCACCGGACTAGAGATACGCAGTATTTT
NA	NA	TRBV7-9	TRBJ2-2	CASSSRLGGELFF	TGTGCCAGCAGCTCAAGGCTTGGCGGGGAGCTGTTTTTT
NA	NA	TRBV20-1	TRBJ2-7	CSASRSNSGEQYF	TGCAGTGCCTCACGGAGCAACAGTGGCGAGCAGTACTTC
NA	NA	TRBV5-1	TRBJ2-7	CASSHSEGTYEQYF	TGCGCCAGCAGCCATAGCGAGGGAACCTACGAGCAGTACTTC
NA	few	TRBV7-2	TRBJ2-3	CASSNRAARTDTQYF	TGTGCCAGCAGCAACCGGGCCGCTCGCACAGATACGCAGTATTTT
NA	many	TRBV7-8	TRBJ2-7	CASSRRTDFRGEQYF	TGTGCCAGCAGCCGCCGGACAGACTTTCGTGGGGAGCAGTACTTC
NA	few	TRBV5-1	TRBJ2-3	CASSGGLVSRDTQYF	TGCGCCAGCAGCGGGGGCCTAGTCTCAAGAGATACGCAGTATTTT